This paragraph reports one T cell receptor beta chain. Its target is unknown. Previously, flow cytometry had revealed CD8+CD57+ cell expansion in the patients chosen for sequencing. At the time of blood sampling, patients had not yet received any therapy. The data were taken from a study of CD8+CD57+ T cells in acquired aplastic anemia. Across the study: DNA from sorted CD4+ and CD8+ cells averaged approximately 2.9 ug. Broader study findings: Common to patients and controls were twenty-nine CD8+ CDR3 sequences.

CDR3 and TCR beta VDJ profiling relied on genomic DNA as the template. Each CDR3 protein gets one entry after TCRdb re-called the reads with MiXCR. The sample includes roughly 170,000 distinct CDR3 sequences, 45% to 60% seen only once; the top ten take over 10%. CDR3 length: 13 amino acids. Trimming removed 6 bases from V and 2 bases from J, with 11 bases in between. Germline V lookup: CDR1 WNHNN, CDR2 SYGVQD (reference sequence). This receptor was identified in a human donor with aplastic anemia. The chain has TRBV10-1 and TRBJ2-7; D possibly uses TRBD1 or TRBD2 (7 bases each). Sequenced input: sorted CD4+, CD8+, or CD8+CD57+ T cells (not recorded which) from PBMCs. Here the CDR3 DNA reads TGCGCCAGCAGAGCGGGACAGCCCTACGAGCAGTACTTC. Its translation is CASRAGQPYEQYF.